The 27 T cell receptor beta chains in this list originate from one sample, sequenced in a study of T cell responses to AZD1222 COVID-19 vaccine. Sequenced by immunoSEQ multiplex PCR; TCRdb stores in-frame clones only, minus some. The table records about 100,000 clones, 75% to 95% of them present only once. The source was peripheral blood, collected on day 0 of AZD1222 vaccination. The source is an adult in good health.

V usage is TRBV2 and J usage is TRBJ1-1; 7 bases map to TRBD1. This CDR3 is built from 15 residues. With 7 bases clipped from V and 1 base from J, the junction kept 9 bases outside the gene matches. CDR1 and CDR2 (germline): SNHLY, FYNNEI. CDR3 sequence (DNA): TGTGCCAGCACCGCGACAGGGACCCAGAACACTGAAGCTTTCTTT. It translates to CASTATGTQNTEAFF.

In DNA form, the CDR3 reads TGTGCCAGCAGCCCCCAGGTGAACACCGGGGAGCTGTTTTTT. As protein: CASSPQVNTGELFF. J is TRBJ2-2 and V is TRBV3-1 (or the pseudogene TRBV3-2); no firm D call. The V end was cut by 4 bases, the J end by 1 base, with 7 bases between. The CDR3 has 14 residues. Per germline, CDR1 LGHDT and CDR2 YNNKEL (reference sequence).

This chain links TRBV7-8 with TRBJ1-2; D remains ambiguous. CDR1 and CDR2 from the germline V gene are SGHVS and FQNEAQ. V dropped 5 bases and J dropped 0 bases, with 10 bases sitting between them. This CDR3 has 14 residues. Here the CDR3 reads CASSPANTNYGYTF. The CDR3 region has the DNA TGTGCCAGCAGCCCCGCGAATACTAACTATGGCTACACCTTC.

The chain employs TRBV30 and TRBJ1-3; 8 nucleotides line up with TRBD1. Unmatched junction bases numbered 3, after V lost 2 bases and J lost 0 bases. Germline V gene lookup returns CDR1 GTSNPN and CDR2 SVGIG (reference sequence). CDR3 length equals 15 residues. CDR3 protein: CAWSCGQGSGNTIYF. In nucleotides, the CDR3 is TGTGCCTGGAGTTGCGGACAGGGCTCTGGAAACACCATATATTTT.

This clone was counted between two and nine times. The genes are TRBV5-1 and TRBJ1-1, with a tentative D call TRBD1 (5 bases). The CDR3 runs 14 residues. Germline values: CDR1 SGHRS, CDR2 YFSETQ. Trimming left V 4 bases short and J 1 base short, with 11 bases between. The CDR3 DNA is TGCGCCAGCAGCGGGGGACCGTGGAACACTGAAGCTTTCTTT. It codes for CASSGGPWNTEAFF. Full variable domain (remainder filled in from reference TRBV5-1 and TRBJ1-1): KAGVTQTPRYLIKTRGQQVTLSCSPISGHRSVSWYQQTPGQGLQFLFEYFSETQRNKGNFPGRFSGRQFSNSRSEMNVSTLELGDSALYLCASSGGPWNTEAFFGQGTRLTVV.

The chain couples TRBV2 to TRBJ2-7; 7 positions match TRBD2. The length of the CDR3 is 13 residues. Losses at the gene ends were 7 bases for V and 2 bases for J; bases not matched to a gene: 5. The germline V gene encodes CDR1 SNHLY and CDR2 FYNNEI. The chain's CDR3 is CASMGGTTYEQYF. DNA of the CDR3: TGTGCCAGCATGGGGGGGACTACCTACGAGCAGTACTTC.

The sample holds a few counts of this clone. The genes are TRBV6-5 and TRBJ2-3; D might be TRBD2 (6 bases). The V gene's germline CDR1 is MNHEY and CDR2 SVGAGI. V was pared by 7 bases and J by 5 bases, with 13 bases between. The CDR3 has 13 residues. The CDR3 DNA follows: TGTGCCAGCAACAGACTCGGGAGAGATACGCAGTATTTT. This codes for CASNRLGRDTQYF.

This clone appeared a single time. The rearrangement links TRBV9 to TRBJ1-1, with TRBD1 identical over 11 bases. Trimming removed 3 bases from V and 3 bases from J; junction bases left unmatched: 4. From germline, CDR1 is SGDLS and CDR2 YYNGEE. This CDR3 has 15 residues. The CDR3, as DNA: TGTGCCAGCAGCGGTCGGGGACAGGGGGACACTGAAGCTTTCTTT. Translating gives CASSGRGQGDTEAFF.

V usage is TRBV5-4 and J usage is TRBJ2-5, with 13 bases matching TRBD2. The length of the CDR3 is 15 residues. V shed 5 bases and J 3 bases; nucleotides not matched to a gene: 4. Germline V gene lookup returns CDR1 SGHNT and CDR2 YYREEE (reference sequence). For the CDR3, the DNA is TGTGCCAGCAGACGAGGACTAGCGGGGGAAGAGACCCAGTACTTC. Its protein is CASRRGLAGEETQYF.

This clone was seen once. The rearrangement links TRBV6-5 to TRBJ2-2; TRBD2 agrees at 11 bases. This CDR3 has 15 residues. V lost 5 bases, J lost 3 bases, and 2 bases stayed unmatched. Germline V gives CDR1 MNHEY, CDR2 SVGAGI. CDR3 in amino acids: CASSLGLADTGELFF. CDR3 nucleotide sequence: TGTGCCAGCAGTCTGGGACTAGCGGACACCGGGGAGCTGTTTTTT.

This chain uses TRBV7-9 with TRBJ2-3; no firm D call. This CDR3 is 12 amino acids long. Trimming took 1 base from V and 3 from J, leaving 2 bases between them. CDR1 is SEHNR, CDR2 FQNEAQ, per germline (reference sequence). The CDR3 is CASSLGTDTQYF. As DNA, the CDR3 is TGTGCCAGCAGCTTAGGGACAGATACGCAGTATTTT.

DNA of the CDR3: TGTGCCAGCAGCTTAGCGCCGGGATGGGGCTATGGCTACACCTTC. Residues: CASSLAPGWGYGYTF. This chain uses TRBV7-8 with TRBJ1-2; unclear D gene. The CDR3 runs 15 residues. Germline assignment: CDR1 SGHVS and CDR2 FQNEAQ. Trimming took 0 bases from V and 4 from J, leaving 12 bases between them. Together with reference TRBV7-8 and TRBJ1-2, the CDR3 gives the full variable domain: GAGVSQSPRYKVAKRGQDVALRCDPISGHVSLFWYQQALGQGPEFLTYFQNEAQLDKSGLPSDRFFAERPEGSVSTLKIQRTQQEDSAVYLCASSLAPGWGYGYTFGSGTRLTVV.

In this sample, this clone turned up once. This rearrangement joins TRBV5-1 to TRBJ1-2, with D maybe TRBD1 (6 bases). From germline, CDR1 is SGHRS and CDR2 YFSETQ. V dropped 7 bases and J dropped 9 bases, with 22 bases sitting between them. This CDR3 contains 14 residues. CDR3 nucleotides: TGCGCCAGCGACCGGGACACAGGTTCTGGGAGCTACACCTTC. It is translated as CASDRDTGSGSYTF.

The rearrangement links TRBV19 to TRBJ2-5; D is possibly TRBD1 or TRBD2 (5 bases each). With 7 bases removed from V and 3 bases from J, the gap between germline ends came to 15 bases. CDR3 length equals 14 residues. Looked up from germline, CDR1 is LNHDA and CDR2 is SQIVND (reference sequence). The CDR3 DNA follows: TGTGCCAGTACCTCTCGGGGCAAAGAAGAGACCCAGTACTTC. It translates to CASTSRGKEETQYF.

The rearrangement links TRBV5-6 to TRBJ2-7, with a weak D call TRBD2 (6 bases). Germline V gives CDR1 SGHDT, CDR2 YYEEEE. V lost 0 bases, J lost 3 bases, and 19 bases lay in between. CDR3 length: 17 amino acids. CDR3 bases: TGTGCCAGCAGCTTGGGCCTCAGGGAGGAGACCGACTACGAGCAGTACTTC. Its protein product is CASSLGLREETDYEQYF.

This clone was observed a few times. This rearrangement joins TRBV5-4 to TRBJ1-3; no clear D gene. The CDR3 totals 16 residues. V was cut by 4 bases and J by 0 bases, with 14 bases left in between. Per the germline V gene, CDR1 is SGHNT and CDR2 is YYREEE (reference sequence). The CDR3 is CASSLGAPASGNTIYF. In DNA form, the CDR3 reads TGTGCCAGCAGCCTTGGAGCACCGGCCTCTGGAAACACCATATATTTT.

V usage is TRBV6-2 or TRBV6-3 and J usage is TRBJ1-3; D possibly corresponds to TRBD1 (5 bases). The germline V gene has CDR1 MNHEY and CDR2 SVGEGT. V was clipped by 5 bases and J by 4 bases, with 18 bases between them. The CDR3 consists of 16 residues. As DNA, the CDR3 is TGTGCCAGCAGTAACCGGGACGGCGATGGAGGAAACACCATATATTTT. Protein: CASSNRDGDGGNTIYF.

The chain employs TRBV11-3 and TRBJ1-6; D gene uncertain. Germline lookup yields CDR1 SGHNT and CDR2 YENEEA. The V end lost 3 bases, the J end lost 6 bases, and 3 bases lay between the germline ends. The CDR3 runs to 12 residues. CDR3 in amino acids: CASSFPNSPLHF. The DNA for the CDR3 is TGTGCCAGCAGCTTTCCTAATTCACCCCTCCACTTT. The full variable domain, rest sourced from reference TRBV11-3 and TRBJ1-6, is EAGVVQSPRYKIIEKKQPVAFWCNPISGHNTLYWYLQNLGQGPELLIRYENEEAVDDSQLPKDRFSAERLKGVDSTLKIQPAELGDSAVYLCASSFPNSPLHFGNGTRLTVT.

The CDR3 protein is CASSEVLGNYGYTF. CDR3 nucleotides: TGTGCCAGCAGTGAGGTTCTGGGTAACTATGGCTACACCTTC. V usage is TRBV2 and J usage is TRBJ1-2; D unclear. Germline CDR1 and CDR2: SNHLY and FYNNEI. The V gene lost 3 bases and the J gene lost 1 base, with 9 bases spanning the gap. The CDR3 runs 14 residues.

The chain is built from TRBV6-5 and TRBJ1-1, with D possibly being TRBD1 (6 bases). The CDR3 is made up of 14 amino acids. Germline V lookup: CDR1 MNHEY, CDR2 SVGAGI. Trimming took off 7 bases at V and 8 bases at J, with 20 bases between the two ends. This CDR3 reads CASTHTVRTGEAFF. The CDR3, as DNA: TGTGCCAGCACACACACAGTGCGAACAGGGGAAGCTTTCTTT.

This clone was counted once. V is TRBV6-4 and J is TRBJ1-5, with a tentative D call TRBD1 (6 bases). The germline gives CDR1 MRHNA, CDR2 SNTAGT. V lost 7 bases and J 1 base, leaving 11 bases between the germline ends. This CDR3 has 14 residues. CDR3 nucleotide sequence: TGTGCCAGCACCGAAGGACAGAGCAATCAGCCCCAGCATTTT. Residues: CASTEGQSNQPQHF.

The chain uses TRBV21-1 and TRBJ2-2; no DNA check was done on the table's D call, TRBD1. TRBV21-1 corresponds to a pseudogene. The CDR3 extends over 18 amino acids. This CDR3 reads CASSPKAGQGIGTGELFF. The CDR3, as DNA: TGTGCCAGCAGCCCAAAAGCGGGACAGGGTATCGGGACCGGGGAGCTGTTTTTT.

This sequence joins TRBV7-2 and TRBJ2-2, with D possibly matching TRBD1 (5 bases). Germline V CDR1 and CDR2: SGHTA, FQGNSA. This CDR3 is 15 amino acids long. V gave up 1 base and J gave up 7 bases, with 13 bases separating them. The CDR3 DNA is TGTGCCAGCAGCTTAGTTATGGGGCGCGGCGGGGAGCTGTTTTTT. Protein sequence: CASSLVMGRGGELFF.

This chain connects TRBV5-1 to TRBJ1-1; D call uncertain. This CDR3 has 15 residues. Germline assignment: CDR1 SGHRS and CDR2 YFSETQ. Trimming removed 0 bases at V and 5 bases at J, with 14 bases between. The CDR3 reads CASSLDGPRGTEAFF. Here the CDR3 DNA reads TGCGCCAGCAGCTTGGATGGACCCCGAGGGACTGAAGCTTTCTTT.

The rearrangement joins TRBV4-2 to TRBJ2-3; 7 nucleotides align to TRBD2. Trimming took 4 bases from V and 0 from J; bases not matched to a gene: 7. Germline V gives CDR1 LGHNA, CDR2 YNFKEQ. This CDR3 has 16 residues. The chain's CDR3 is CASSRISGLSTDTQYF. CDR3 nucleotides: TGTGCCAGCAGCCGGATTAGCGGGCTAAGCACAGATACGCAGTATTTT.

The V and J genes are TRBV5-1 and TRBJ2-7; 8 positions agree with TRBD1. The junction had 2 bases not matched to a gene; V was cut back by 4 bases and J by 5 bases. The CDR3 sequence is 12 residues long. Per germline, CDR1 SGHRS and CDR2 YFSETQ. The CDR3 region is CASSAGQDEQYF. DNA for the CDR3: TGCGCCAGCAGCGCGGGACAGGACGAGCAGTACTTC.

The CDR3 region has the DNA TGTGCCACCCAAGACGGAAACTATGGCTACACCTTC. It yields the protein CATQDGNYGYTF. The V call is TRBV6-4, the J call TRBJ1-2; no firm D call. The CDR3 is 12 amino acids. V lost 10 bases and J lost 2, with 11 bases in between. Germline-derived CDR1 and CDR2 are MRHNA and SNTAGT.